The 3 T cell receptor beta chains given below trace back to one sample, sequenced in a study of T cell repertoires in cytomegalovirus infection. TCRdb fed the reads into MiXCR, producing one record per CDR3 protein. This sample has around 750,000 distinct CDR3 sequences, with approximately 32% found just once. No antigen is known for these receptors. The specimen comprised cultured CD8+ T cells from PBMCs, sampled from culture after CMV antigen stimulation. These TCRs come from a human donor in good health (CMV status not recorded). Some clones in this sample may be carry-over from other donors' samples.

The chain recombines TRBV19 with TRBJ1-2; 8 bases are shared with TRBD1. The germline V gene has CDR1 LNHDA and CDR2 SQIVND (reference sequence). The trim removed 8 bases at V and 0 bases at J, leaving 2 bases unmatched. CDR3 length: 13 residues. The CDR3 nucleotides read TGTGCCAGTGGGACAGGAGCTAACTATGGCTACACCTTC. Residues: CASGTGANYGYTF.

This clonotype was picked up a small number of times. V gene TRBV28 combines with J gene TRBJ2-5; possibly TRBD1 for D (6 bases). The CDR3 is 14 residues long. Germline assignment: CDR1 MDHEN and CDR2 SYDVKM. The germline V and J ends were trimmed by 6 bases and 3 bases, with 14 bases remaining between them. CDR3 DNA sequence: TGTGCCAGCAGCTCCCAGGGGCTAGAAGAGACCCAGTACTTC. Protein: CASSSQGLEETQYF.

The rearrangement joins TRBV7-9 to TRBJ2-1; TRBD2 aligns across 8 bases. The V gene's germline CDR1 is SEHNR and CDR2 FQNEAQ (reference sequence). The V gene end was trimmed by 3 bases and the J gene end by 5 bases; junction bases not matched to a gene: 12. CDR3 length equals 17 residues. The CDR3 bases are TGTGCCAGCAGCTTCAGAATTCGGGGGGGGAGGGACAATGAGCAGTTCTTC. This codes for CASSFRIRGGRDNEQFF.